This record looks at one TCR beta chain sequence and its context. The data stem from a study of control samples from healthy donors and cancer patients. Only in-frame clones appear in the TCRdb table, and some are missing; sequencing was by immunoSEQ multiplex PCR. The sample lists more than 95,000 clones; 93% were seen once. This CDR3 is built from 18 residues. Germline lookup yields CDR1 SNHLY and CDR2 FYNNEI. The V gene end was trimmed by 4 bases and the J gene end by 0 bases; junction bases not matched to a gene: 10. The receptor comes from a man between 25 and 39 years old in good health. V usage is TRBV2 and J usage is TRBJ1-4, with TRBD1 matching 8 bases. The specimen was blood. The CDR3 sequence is CASSANRGGETTNEKLFF. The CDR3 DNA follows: TGTGCCAGCAGTGCAAACAGGGGGGGGGAAACAACTAATGAAAAACTGTTTTTT.